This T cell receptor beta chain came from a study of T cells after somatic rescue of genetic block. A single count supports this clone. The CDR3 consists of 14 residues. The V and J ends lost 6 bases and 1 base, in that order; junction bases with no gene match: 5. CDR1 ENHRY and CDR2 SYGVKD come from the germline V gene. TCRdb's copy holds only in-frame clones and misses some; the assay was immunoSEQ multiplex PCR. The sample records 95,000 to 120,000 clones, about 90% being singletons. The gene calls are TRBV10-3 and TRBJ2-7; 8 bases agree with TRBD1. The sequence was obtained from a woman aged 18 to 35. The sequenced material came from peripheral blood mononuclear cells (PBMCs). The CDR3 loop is CAIRRTGNSYEQYF. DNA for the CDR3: TGTGCCATCAGACGGACAGGGAATTCCTACGAGCAGTACTTC.